This TCR beta chain comes out of a study of blood T cell repertoires in COVID-19. About the study: The analysed material was cDNA or gDNA that came from T cells, B-cell-depleted T cells, or PBMCs.

This CDR3 has 13 residues. V was cut by 5 bases and J by 7 bases, with 14 bases left in between. CDR1 and CDR2 (germline): SNHLY, FYNNEI. In the authors' workflow: It was from reference gene primer amplification that nucleated cell counts were estimated. Here immunoSEQ multiplex PCR was the method, and the copy in TCRdb shows in-frame clones only, minus some. The V and J calls and the clone size are those of that table, but D and trimming were determined from the DNA. Among about 94,000 clones listed, 80% were seen once. This clone was observed a few times. J is TRBJ1-2 and V is TRBV2; D is possibly TRBD1 (6 bases). The sequenced sample was peripheral blood. The TCR sequence derives from a human donor in a cohort sampled during active COVID-19. CDR3: CASSNTGRGGYTF. The CDR3 region has the DNA TGTGCCAGCAGTAACACAGGGAGGGGTGGCTACACCTTC.